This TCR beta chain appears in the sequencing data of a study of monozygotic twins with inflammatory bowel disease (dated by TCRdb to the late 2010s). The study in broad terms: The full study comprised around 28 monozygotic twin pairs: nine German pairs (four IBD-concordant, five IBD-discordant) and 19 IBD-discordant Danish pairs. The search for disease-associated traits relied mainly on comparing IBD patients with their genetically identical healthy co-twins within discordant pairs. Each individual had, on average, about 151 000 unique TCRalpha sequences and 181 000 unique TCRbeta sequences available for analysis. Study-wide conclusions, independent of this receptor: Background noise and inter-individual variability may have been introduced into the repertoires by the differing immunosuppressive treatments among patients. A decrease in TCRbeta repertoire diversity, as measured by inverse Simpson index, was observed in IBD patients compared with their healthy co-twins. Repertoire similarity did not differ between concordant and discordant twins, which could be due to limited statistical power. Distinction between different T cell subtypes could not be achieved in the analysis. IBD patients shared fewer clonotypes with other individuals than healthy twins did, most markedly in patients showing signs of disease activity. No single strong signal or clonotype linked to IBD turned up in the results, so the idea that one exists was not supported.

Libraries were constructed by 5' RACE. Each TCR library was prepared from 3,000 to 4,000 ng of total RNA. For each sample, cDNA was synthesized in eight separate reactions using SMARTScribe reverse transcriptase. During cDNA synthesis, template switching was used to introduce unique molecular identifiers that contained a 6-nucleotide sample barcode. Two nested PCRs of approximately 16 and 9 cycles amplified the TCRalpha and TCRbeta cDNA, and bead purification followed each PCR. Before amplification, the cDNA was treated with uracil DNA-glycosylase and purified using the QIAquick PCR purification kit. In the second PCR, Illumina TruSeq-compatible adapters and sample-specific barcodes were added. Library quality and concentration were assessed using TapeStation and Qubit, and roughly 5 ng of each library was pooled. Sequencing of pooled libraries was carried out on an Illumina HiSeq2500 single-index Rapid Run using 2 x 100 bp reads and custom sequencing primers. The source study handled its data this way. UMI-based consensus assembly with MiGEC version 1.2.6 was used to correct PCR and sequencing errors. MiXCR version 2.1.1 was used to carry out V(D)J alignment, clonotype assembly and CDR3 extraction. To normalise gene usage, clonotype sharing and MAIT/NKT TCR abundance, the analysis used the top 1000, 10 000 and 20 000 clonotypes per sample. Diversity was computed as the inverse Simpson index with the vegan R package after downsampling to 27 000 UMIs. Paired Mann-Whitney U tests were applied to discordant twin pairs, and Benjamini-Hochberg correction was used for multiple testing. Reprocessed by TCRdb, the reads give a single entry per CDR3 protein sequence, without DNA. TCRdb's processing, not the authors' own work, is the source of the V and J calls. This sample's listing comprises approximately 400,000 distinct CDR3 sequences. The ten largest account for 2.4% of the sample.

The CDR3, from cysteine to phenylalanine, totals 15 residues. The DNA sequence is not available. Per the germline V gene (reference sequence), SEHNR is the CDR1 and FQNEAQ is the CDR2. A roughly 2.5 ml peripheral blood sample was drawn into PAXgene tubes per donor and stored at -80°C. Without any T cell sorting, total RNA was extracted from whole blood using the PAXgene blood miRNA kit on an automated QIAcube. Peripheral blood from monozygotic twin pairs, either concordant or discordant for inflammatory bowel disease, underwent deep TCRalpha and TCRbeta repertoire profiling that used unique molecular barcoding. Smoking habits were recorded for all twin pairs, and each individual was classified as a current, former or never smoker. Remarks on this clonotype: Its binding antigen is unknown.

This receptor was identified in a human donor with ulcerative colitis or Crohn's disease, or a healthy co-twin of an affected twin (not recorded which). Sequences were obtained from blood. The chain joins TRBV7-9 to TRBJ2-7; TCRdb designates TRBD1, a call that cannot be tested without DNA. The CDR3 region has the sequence CASSLWTRRSYEQYF.